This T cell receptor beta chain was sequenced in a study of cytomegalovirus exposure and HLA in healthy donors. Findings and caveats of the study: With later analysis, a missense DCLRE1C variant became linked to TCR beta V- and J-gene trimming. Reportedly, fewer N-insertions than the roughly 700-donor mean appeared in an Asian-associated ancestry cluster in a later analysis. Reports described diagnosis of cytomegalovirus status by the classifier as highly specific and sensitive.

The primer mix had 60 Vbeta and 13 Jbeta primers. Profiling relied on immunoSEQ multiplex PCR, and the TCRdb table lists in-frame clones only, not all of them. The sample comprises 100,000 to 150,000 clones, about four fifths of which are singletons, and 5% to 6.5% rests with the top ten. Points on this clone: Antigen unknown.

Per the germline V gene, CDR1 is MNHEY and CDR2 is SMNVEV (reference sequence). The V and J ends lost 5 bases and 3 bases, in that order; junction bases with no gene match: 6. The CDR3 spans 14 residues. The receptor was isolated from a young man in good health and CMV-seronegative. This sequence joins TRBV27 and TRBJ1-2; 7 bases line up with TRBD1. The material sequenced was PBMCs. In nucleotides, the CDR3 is TGTGCCAGCAGTAAACAGGGGCGGTACTATGGCTACACCTTC. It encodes CASSKQGRYYGYTF.